This section outlines one T cell receptor beta chain sequence together with its context. Its antigen is currently unknown. The junction departs from the called germline gene at one end, perhaps through a read error. This record comes from a study of CD8+CD57+ T cells in acquired aplastic anemia. Whole-study context: An average of roughly 3 ug of DNA was obtained from sorted CD4+ and CD8+ cells. The study obtained 9 million to 13 million reads on average for CD4+ cells from healthy donors.

Study findings and constraints: In CD8+ cells, Simpson's diversity showed no significant difference between patients and controls. Patients and controls turned out to have 25 to 35 CD8+ CDR3 sequences in common.

The study profiled TCR beta VDJ and CDR3 using genomic DNA as template. TCRdb re-derived calls from the reads in MiXCR, one entry per CDR3 protein. The sample shows approximately 380,000 distinct CDR3 sequences, approximately 70% of them seen only once. The CDR3 totals 14 residues. Germline V gene sequence: CDR1 SGDLS, CDR2 YYNGEE. Specimen: sorted CD4+, CD8+, or CD8+CD57+ T cells (not recorded which) from PBMCs. V gene TRBV9 combines with J gene TRBJ1-1; D perhaps matches TRBD1 (5 bases). The sequence derives from a human donor in good health, serving as a control. The CDR3 bases are TGTGCCAGCAGCGTAGCTACGGGGGGAGCTAACTATGTCTTT. Translated, it gives CASSVATGGANYVF. The full variable domain, with the rest looked up from reference TRBV9 and TRBJ1-1, is DSGVTQTPKHLITATGQRVTLRCSPRSGDLSVYWYQQSLDQGLQFLIQYYNGEERAKGNILERFSAQQFPDLHSELNLSSLELGDSALYFCASSVATGGANYVFGQGTRLTVV.